This entry describes one TCR beta chain. Its antigen is unknown. The CDR3 is 15 amino acids. The ends were cut back, 5 bases at V and 5 bases at J, with 16 bases in the middle. Per germline, CDR1 LNHDA and CDR2 SQIVND (reference sequence). This sample is drawn from a study of T cell responses to AZD1222 COVID-19 vaccine. Profiling relied on immunoSEQ multiplex PCR, and the TCRdb table lists in-frame clones only, not all of them. Of 110,000 or so clones in the sample, more than 70% are singletons; the top ten hold 3.3%. General study findings and limits: Just a handful of AZD1222 recipients were seropositive at baseline.

The sequences come from peripheral blood, collected on day 0 of AZD1222 vaccination. This rearrangement joins TRBV19 to TRBJ2-4; D uncertain. This receptor was obtained from an adult in good health. CDR3 residues: CASSGSGLLENIQYF. The DNA for the CDR3 is TGTGCCAGTAGTGGTTCTGGCCTGCTGGAAAACATTCAGTACTTC.